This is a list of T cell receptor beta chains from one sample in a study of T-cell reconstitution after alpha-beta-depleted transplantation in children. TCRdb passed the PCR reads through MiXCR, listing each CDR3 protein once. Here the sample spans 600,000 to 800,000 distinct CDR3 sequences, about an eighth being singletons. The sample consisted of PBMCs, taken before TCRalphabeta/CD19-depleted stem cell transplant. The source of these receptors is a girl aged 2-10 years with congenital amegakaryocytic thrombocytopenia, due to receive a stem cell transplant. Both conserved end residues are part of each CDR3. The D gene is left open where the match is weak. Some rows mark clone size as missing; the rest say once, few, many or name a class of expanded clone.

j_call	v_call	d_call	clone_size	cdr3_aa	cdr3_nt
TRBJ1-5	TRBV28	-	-	CASSYPKTGNQPQHF	TGTGCCAGCAGTTATCCAAAGACCGGGAATCAGCCCCAGCATTTT
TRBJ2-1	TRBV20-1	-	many	CSASRAYNEQFF	TGCAGTGCTAGCAGAGCGTACAATGAGCAGTTCTTC
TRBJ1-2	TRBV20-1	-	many	CSARVSSTNYGYTF	TGCAGTGCTAGAGTCTCCTCTACTAACTATGGCTACACCTTC
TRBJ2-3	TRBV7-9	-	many	CASSSRDSTDTQYF	TGTGCCAGCAGCTCCCGGGACAGCACAGATACGCAGTATTTT
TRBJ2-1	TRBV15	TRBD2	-	CATSRGSSGYNEQFF	TGTGCCACCAGCAGAGGCTCTAGCGGCTACAATGAGCAGTTCTTC
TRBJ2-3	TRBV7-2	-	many	CASSPPVSGFSDTQYF	TGTGCCAGCAGCCCCCCCGTAAGCGGGTTTTCAGATACGCAGTATTTT
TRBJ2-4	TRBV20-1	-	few	CSASTHTGNIQYF	TGCAGTGCTAGTACACACACGGGGAACATTCAGTACTTC
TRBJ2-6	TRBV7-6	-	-	CASSLADQLAETNVLTF	TGTGCCAGCAGCTTAGCGGATCAACTGGCAGAAACCAACGTCCTGACTTTC
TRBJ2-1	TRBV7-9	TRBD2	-	CASSSGGGPFVYNEQFF	TGTGCCAGCAGCTCTGGCGGGGGTCCTTTTGTCTACAATGAGCAGTTCTTC
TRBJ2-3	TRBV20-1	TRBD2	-	CSFLAGEKSTQYF	TGCAGTTTCCTAGCGGGAGAGAAAAGTACGCAGTATTTT
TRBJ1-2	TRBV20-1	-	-	CSARDIGGVGYYGYTF	TGCAGTGCTAGAGATATTGGTGGGGTCGGGTACTATGGCTACACCTTC
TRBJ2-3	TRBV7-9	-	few	CASSFRAGWSDTQYF	TGTGCCAGCAGCTTCAGGGCGGGTTGGTCAGATACGCAGTATTTT
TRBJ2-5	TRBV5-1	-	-	CASSFWGTQETQYF	TGCGCCAGCAGCTTCTGGGGGACTCAAGAGACCCAGTACTTC
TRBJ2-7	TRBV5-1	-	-	CASSFFGVDEQYF	TGCGCCAGCAGCTTCTTTGGGGTAGACGAGCAGTACTTC
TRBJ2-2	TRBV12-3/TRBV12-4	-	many	CASRNLNTGELFF	TGTGCCAGCAGGAACCTGAACACCGGGGAGCTGTTTTTT
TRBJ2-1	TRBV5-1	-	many	CASSSWFSSSYNEQFF	TGCGCCAGCAGCTCTTGGTTTTCCAGCTCCTACAATGAGCAGTTCTTC
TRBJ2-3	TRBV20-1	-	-	CSARPATDTQYF	TGCAGTGCTAGACCAGCCACAGATACGCAGTATTTT
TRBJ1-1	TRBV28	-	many	CASSFPTRNTEAFF	TGTGCCAGCAGTTTCCCGACGCGGAACACTGAAGCTTTCTTT
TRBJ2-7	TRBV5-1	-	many	CASSIPLNGSRGEQYF	TGCGCCAGCAGCATACCCCTCAACGGGAGTAGGGGCGAGCAGTACTTC
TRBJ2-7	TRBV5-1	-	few	CASSLMESYEQYF	TGCGCCAGCAGCTTGATGGAGAGCTACGAGCAGTACTTC
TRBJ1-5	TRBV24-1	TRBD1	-	CATSDSDRGLSNQPQHF	TGTGCCACCAGTGACTCAGACAGGGGCCTTAGCAATCAGCCCCAGCATTTT
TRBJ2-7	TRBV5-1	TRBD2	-	CASSLTGLRYEQYF	TGCGCCAGCAGCTTGACGGGACTACGCTACGAGCAGTACTTC
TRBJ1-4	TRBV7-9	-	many	CASSLNYPGSEKLFF	TGTGCCAGCAGCTTAAACTACCCTGGAAGTGAAAAACTGTTTTTT